This paragraph covers one T cell receptor beta chain sequence. These data come from a study of cytomegalovirus exposure and HLA in healthy donors. The CDR3 contains 14 residues. Trimming took 4 bases from V and 7 from J, leaving 13 bases between them. CDR1 and CDR2 from the germline V gene are KGHSH and LQKENI. Assay: immunoSEQ multiplex PCR; the TCRdb copy retains only in-frame clones and omits some. The sample gives over 250,000 clones, approximately 90% of which show up once; 1% to 1.5% is in the top ten. The receptor's source is a woman aged 30 to 39 in good health and CMV-seropositive. Sequencing used PBMCs. The V and J genes are TRBV18 and TRBJ1-4; possibly TRBD1 for D (5 bases). The CDR3 DNA reads TGTGCCAGCTCACGGGGGGTAACAGGTGAAAAACTGTTTTTT. Its protein product is CASSRGVTGEKLFF.